This T cell receptor beta chain derives from a study of T cells in tuberculosis. Background on the study: CD1B tetramers identified T cells specific for mycobacterial lipid GMM.

The assay was immunoSEQ multiplex PCR, and TCRdb's table has in-frame clones only and misses some. The sample lists 37,000 or so clones; around 92% were seen once. Each donor contributed 85,000 to 100,000 T cells on average, unsorted. On this clone: Its cognate antigen is unknown.

Whole-study findings and limits: Active tuberculosis cases were adults; controls were adolescents. Active tuberculosis patients had shorter CDR3-alpha; the beta difference was nonsignificant.

In germline, CDR1 is LNHDA, CDR2 SQIVND (reference sequence). The CDR3 has 14 amino acids. The ends were cut back, 6 bases at V and 8 bases at J, with 17 bases in the middle. The chain combines TRBV19 with TRBJ2-1; possible D gene TRBD2, 7 bases. The TCR sequence derives from a donor aged 10-29 years with latent tuberculosis or without tuberculosis infection. Some clones in this sample may be carry-over from other donors' samples. The sample was PBMCs. This CDR3 reads CASRAGAPSHEQFF. The CDR3 nucleotides read TGTGCCAGTAGGGCGGGGGCCCCTTCCCATGAGCAGTTCTTC.